A selection of T cell receptor beta chains follows, all from one sample in a study of blood T cell repertoires in COVID-19. The table came from immunoSEQ multiplex PCR; TCRdb's copy has only in-frame clones and leaves some out. The table lists about 170,000 clones, about 87% of them singletons. Sequenced input: peripheral blood. The receptors originated from a woman of 80 years or more with COVID-19, enrolled during active disease. Both conserved end residues are part of each CDR3. The D gene is left open where the match is weak. Size values are once, few and many counts, or a class for expanded clones, and some rows have none.

size,D,J,V,CDR3,DNA
NA,NA,TRBJ1-3,TRBV28,CASTRDSSGNTIYF,TGTGCCAGCACTCGGGACTCCTCTGGAAACACCATATATTTT
NA,TRBD2,TRBJ2-7,TRBV5-4,CASSSNAGTTTYEQYF,TGTGCCAGCAGCTCTAACGCCGGGACTACAACCTACGAGCAGTACTTC
NA,NA,TRBJ2-7,TRBV7-2,CASSLASSRGTDKQYF,TGTGCCAGCAGCTTAGCGTCCAGTAGGGGTACGGACAAGCAGTACTTC
NA,TRBD1,TRBJ2-7,TRBV5-6,CASSFPGQGYEQYF,TGTGCCAGCAGCTTTCCGGGACAGGGCTACGAGCAGTACTTC
NA,NA,TRBJ2-1,TRBV28,CASSRQGFYNEQFF,TGTGCCAGCAGCCGCCAGGGCTTTTACAATGAGCAGTTCTTC
NA,TRBD2,TRBJ2-1,TRBV7-2,CASSSTSGSYNEQFF,TGTGCCAGCAGTTCGACTAGCGGCTCCTACAATGAGCAGTTCTTC
NA,NA,TRBJ1-3,TRBV20-1,CSASRGNTIYF,TGCAGTGCGAGCAGGGGAAACACCATATATTTT
NA,NA,TRBJ1-5,TRBV6-1,CASSEARGGQPQHF,TGTGCCAGCAGTGAAGCCAGGGGAGGGCAGCCCCAGCATTTT
NA,TRBD1,TRBJ2-4,TRBV28,CASKAAGGADIQYF,TGTGCCAGCAAAGCGGCAGGGGGCGCGGACATTCAGTACTTC
NA,NA,TRBJ1-2,TRBV28,CASRLGTTNGYTF,TGTGCCAGCCGTCTCGGGACAACGAATGGCTACACCTTC
NA,NA,TRBJ1-1,TRBV5-5,CASSLFSVPANTEAFF,TGTGCCAGCAGCTTGTTCAGTGTACCCGCTAACACTGAAGCTTTCTTT
NA,NA,TRBJ1-4,TRBV28,CASSPPTGMVKLFF,TGTGCCAGCAGTCCGCCCACGGGGATGGTAAAACTGTTTTTT
NA,NA,TRBJ1-4,TRBV2,CASSDSSVGEKLFF,TGTGCCAGCAGTGATTCTTCGGTCGGTGAAAAACTGTTTTTT
NA,TRBD1,TRBJ2-1,TRBV10-3,CAISRDRDNEQFF,TGTGCCATCTCCCGGGACAGGGACAATGAGCAGTTCTTC
once,TRBD1,TRBJ1-3,TRBV9,CASSVGQGSGNTIYF,TGTGCCAGCAGCGTAGGACAGGGCTCTGGAAACACCATATATTTT
NA,NA,TRBJ2-2,TRBV7-8,CASSSRTAQLGTGELFF,TGTGCCAGCAGCTCCCGGACAGCCCAACTGGGGACCGGGGAGCTGTTTTTT
few,NA,TRBJ1-6,TRBV5-1,CASRWDTSSYNSPLHF,TGCGCCAGCAGATGGGACACGAGCTCCTATAATTCACCCCTCCACTTT
once,TRBD1,TRBJ2-3,TRBV23-1,CASSHTRGQGASTFTDTQYF,TGCGCCAGCAGTCACACGAGGGGACAGGGGGCGAGCACGTTCACAGATACGCAGTATTTT
NA,NA,TRBJ1-6,TRBV10-3,CAISGQDNSPLHF,TGTGCCATCAGTGGTCAGGATAATTCACCCCTCCACTTT
NA,NA,TRBJ2-1,TRBV28,CASSLATRGGEQFF,TGTGCCAGCAGTTTAGCTACCCGGGGAGGTGAGCAGTTCTTC
NA,TRBD2,TRBJ2-5,TRBV6-2/TRBV6-3,CASSETSGSGETQYF,TGTGCCAGCAGCGAGACTAGCGGGAGCGGGGAGACCCAGTACTTC
NA,TRBD1,TRBJ1-3,TRBV19,CASSIGDRAGNTIYF,TGTGCCAGTAGTATAGGGGACAGGGCTGGAAACACCATATATTTT